This entry lists 27 T cell receptor beta chains sequenced from one sample in a study of blood T cells in healthy people across ages. Then a second PCR, running about 6 to 12 cycles, was carried out with a sample-barcoded 5' primer and a J-beta primer mix. TCRdb fed the 5' RACE reads into MiXCR, producing one record per CDR3 protein. The sample records about 1,500,000 distinct CDR3 sequences, 25% to 30% being singletons. The sequenced material came from blood. These receptors came from a woman in her 30s in good health.

This chain connects TRBV7-2 to TRBJ1-1; D is undetermined. Germline V lookup: CDR1 SGHTA, CDR2 FQGNSA. This CDR3 is 15 amino acids long. Trimming left V 2 bases short and J 0 bases short, with 10 bases between. The DNA of the CDR3 is TGTGCCAGCAGCTTATATTCCCCCATGAACACTGAAGCTTTCTTT. It codes for CASSLYSPMNTEAFF.

This clonotype was counted at least ten times. The chain is built from TRBV12-3 or TRBV12-4 and TRBJ2-7; 10 bases map to TRBD2. This CDR3 contains 12 residues. The V segment lost 6 bases and the J segment 5 bases; nucleotides outside the gene matches: 1. The CDR3 sequence: CASRGTSDEQYF. CDR3 nucleotide sequence: TGTGCCAGCAGGGGGACTAGCGACGAGCAGTACTTC.

Only a few counts were recorded for this clonotype. The rearrangement uses TRBV24-1 and TRBJ2-5; D gene unclear. V dropped 0 bases and J dropped 1 base, with 5 bases sitting between them. CDR1 is KGHDR, CDR2 SFDVKD, per germline. The CDR3 extends over 14 amino acids. In DNA form, the CDR3 reads TGTGCCACCAGTGATTTGCGCAGCCAAGAGACCCAGTACTTC. This translates into CATSDLRSQETQYF.

The CDR3 loop reads CAIGTNEQFF. The CDR3 nucleotides are TGTGCCATAGGTACTAATGAGCAGTTCTTC. This rearrangement joins TRBV6-5 to TRBJ2-1; D is ambiguous. CDR1 and CDR2 from the germline V gene are MNHEY and SVGAGI. Deletions cut 10 bases from V and 7 bases from J, with 8 bases between. CDR3 length: 10 amino acids.

This clonotype was seen only a few times. The chain employs TRBV25-1 and TRBJ1-2; D possibly corresponds to TRBD1 (5 bases). This CDR3 has 14 residues. Looked up from germline, CDR1 is MGHDK and CDR2 is SYGVNS. The ends were cut back, 3 bases at V and 0 bases at J, with 8 bases in the middle. The CDR3 region is CASSEQGPNYGYTF. CDR3 coding DNA: TGTGCCAGCAGTGAGCAGGGCCCTAACTATGGCTACACCTTC.

This clonotype has just a few counts. The V and J genes are TRBV28 and TRBJ1-6, with 8 bases aligning to TRBD1. The trim removed 6 bases at V and 10 bases at J, leaving 8 bases unmatched. Germline lookup yields CDR1 MDHEN and CDR2 SYDVKM. The CDR3 loop spans 14 amino acids. CDR3: CASRPGQVRSPLHF. In nucleotides, the CDR3 is TGTGCCAGCAGACCGGGACAGGTCAGATCACCCCTCCACTTT.

Notes on this clonotype: Sequence at one end of the junction differs from germline and may be a read error. V gene TRBV5-5 combines with J gene TRBJ2-1; weak D call: TRBD2 (6 bases). The CDR3 spans 16 residues. CDR1 is SGHKS and CDR2 is YYEKEE in the germline V gene (reference sequence). The CDR3 DNA sequence: TGTGCCAGCAGCTTGTACGCGGGACCCTCCTACAATGAGGAGTTCTTC. As protein: CASSLYAGPSYNEEFF.

The chain couples TRBV3-1 to TRBJ2-5; a weak D match, TRBD2 (7 bases). This CDR3 is built from 18 residues. Trimming stripped 0 bases from V and 4 bases from J, with 21 bases between. The germline CDR1 and CDR2 sequences are LGHDT and YNNKEL (reference sequence). Here the CDR3 reads CASSQDGAGATLGETQYF. CDR3 bases: TGTGCCAGCAGCCAAGACGGGGCGGGGGCTACCCTAGGAGAGACCCAGTACTTC.

In its sample, this clonotype was seen a few times. The chain links TRBV4-2 to TRBJ2-3; 8 bases agree with TRBD2. Per the germline V gene, CDR1 is LGHNA and CDR2 is YNFKEQ. Losses at the gene ends were 0 bases for V and 4 bases for J; bases not matched to a gene: 6. CDR3 length equals 16 residues. CDR3 in amino acids: CASSQESGGDADTQYF. CDR3 DNA sequence: TGTGCCAGCAGCCAAGAGTCGGGGGGGGATGCAGATACGCAGTATTTT.

The table lists this clonotype with a count of one. The V gene is TRBV4-1, the J gene TRBJ1-2; 9 bases fit TRBD1. Per germline, CDR1 MGHRA and CDR2 YSYEKL. CDR3 length: 14 amino acids. V shed 1 base, J shed 8 bases, and the junction held 5 bases outside the gene matches. CDR3 protein: CASSQVGDRDGYTF. The CDR3 region has the DNA TGCGCCAGCAGCCAAGTAGGGGACAGGGACGGCTACACCTTC.

The rearrangement uses TRBV20-1 and TRBJ2-7, with D possibly matching TRBD1 (6 bases). V was pared by 7 bases and J by 7 bases, with 17 bases between. The CDR3 contains 12 residues. Germline V CDR1 and CDR2: DFQATT, SNEGSKA (reference sequence). The CDR3 reads CSVLTGQREQYF. DNA of the CDR3: TGCAGTGTACTCACAGGACAGAGGGAGCAGTACTTC.

The chain links TRBV2 to TRBJ2-3, with D perhaps TRBD1 (6 bases). Germline-derived CDR1 and CDR2 are SNHLY and FYNNEI. CDR3 size: 13 residues. The germline V and J ends were trimmed by 7 bases and 2 bases, with 10 bases remaining between them. CDR3 protein: CASKQGFTDTQYF. The CDR3 bases are TGTGCCAGCAAACAGGGTTTCACAGATACGCAGTATTTT.

In this sample, this clonotype turned up a few times. This chain connects TRBV20-1 to TRBJ2-7; no definite D call. Trimming removed 3 bases at V and 1 base at J, with 10 bases between. This CDR3 comprises 13 residues. Germline CDR1 is DFQATT and CDR2 is SNEGSKA (reference sequence). The CDR3 loop reads CSARILKSYEQYF. DNA for the CDR3: TGCAGTGCTAGGATACTTAAATCCTACGAGCAGTACTTC.

The chain links TRBV20-1 to TRBJ2-3, with 11 bases lining up with TRBD2. Trimming removed 3 bases from V and 6 bases from J; junction bases left unmatched: 5. Germline V lookup: CDR1 DFQATT, CDR2 SNEGSKA (reference sequence). CDR3 size: 14 residues. As DNA, the CDR3 is TGCAGTGCTAGTCTAGCGGGAGGTGGTGATACGCAGTATTTT. Translating gives CSASLAGGGDTQYF.

Ten or more counts support this clonotype. This rearrangement joins TRBV29-1 to TRBJ1-2; a possible D gene is TRBD1 (6 bases). There are 16 residues in the CDR3. Germline V lookup: CDR1 SQVTM, CDR2 ANQGSEA. V was shortened by 6 bases and J by 0 bases, with 20 bases between the two germline ends. The DNA of the CDR3 is TGCAGCGTCCCTCTCGGACAGTTGGGAGCTAACTATGGCTACACCTTC. Translated: CSVPLGQLGANYGYTF. Filled out from reference TRBV29-1 and TRBJ1-2, the complete variable domain reads SAVISQKPSRDICQRGTSLTIQCQVDSQVTMMFWYRQQPGQSLTLIATANQGSEATYESGFVIDKFPISRPNLTFSTLTVSNMSPEDSSIYLCSVPLGQLGANYGYTFGSGTRLTVV.

A few counts support this clonotype. The chain recombines TRBV2 with TRBJ2-4; weak D call: TRBD1 (5 bases). This CDR3 region has 13 residues. Trimming shortened V by 6 bases and J by 13 bases, and 19 bases separated the two germline ends. Germline V CDR1 and CDR2: SNHLY, FYNNEI. This CDR3 reads CASRSTTVYEQYF. The DNA for the CDR3 is TGTGCCAGCAGATCGACGACAGTCTATGAGCAGTACTTC.

This clonotype has a count of ten or more. The genes are TRBV6-5 and TRBJ2-5; D is unresolved. V was shortened by 6 bases and J by 5 bases, with 13 bases between the two germline ends. The CDR3 totals 13 residues. Germline CDR1 reads MNHEY; CDR2 reads SVGAGI. The CDR3 is CASRREFRETQYF. The CDR3 DNA sequence: TGTGCCAGCAGGCGAGAGTTCCGGGAGACCCAGTACTTC.

This clonotype was counted between two and nine times. The gene calls are TRBV20-1 and TRBJ1-1, with 7 bases identical to TRBD1. Germline V gene sequence: CDR1 DFQATT, CDR2 SNEGSKA (reference sequence). CDR3 length equals 14 residues. The junction had 19 bases not matched to a gene; V was cut back by 6 bases and J by 12 bases. The CDR3, as DNA: TGCAGTGCCGAGGCCCGGGTCCAACAGGGGCGGACTTTCTTT. Amino acids: CSAEARVQQGRTFF.

Ten or more counts support this clonotype. The chain carries TRBV24-1 and TRBJ2-7, with 7 positions matching TRBD1. The CDR3 runs to 17 residues. Germline assignment: CDR1 KGHDR and CDR2 SFDVKD. V shed 0 bases and J 3 bases; nucleotides not matched to a gene: 10. The CDR3 DNA is TGTGCCACCAGTGATTTGCCCCATCACAGGGGTGGCTACGAGCAGTACTTC. Its protein is CATSDLPHHRGGYEQYF.

The rearrangement links TRBV20-1 to TRBJ2-1; D not resolved. The CDR3 totals 16 residues. Germline lookup yields CDR1 DFQATT and CDR2 SNEGSKA (reference sequence). Trimming removed 0 bases from V and 6 bases from J, with 18 bases in between. The CDR3 sequence is CSARDYKADRPNEQFF. The CDR3 bases are TGCAGTGCTAGAGACTACAAGGCGGACCGGCCCAATGAGCAGTTCTTC.

With respect to this clonotype: This may arise from a read error, as a much more abundant clone is one base away. This chain uses TRBV7-2 with TRBJ2-6, with unresolved D. Germline V gene data show CDR1 as SGHTA and CDR2 as FQGNSA. CDR3 length: 14 amino acids. CDR3 in amino acids: CASGLGTGANVLTF. CDR3 bases: TGTGCCAGCGGCTTAGGCACTGGGGCCAACGTCCTGACTTTC. Full variable domain (missing parts from reference TRBV7-2 and TRBJ2-6): GAGVSQSPSNKVTEKGKDVELRCDPISGHTALYWYRQSLGQGLEFLIYFQGNSAPDKSGLPSDRFSAERTGGSVSTLTIQRTQQEDSAVYLCASGLGTGANVLTFGAGSRLTVL.

The chain links TRBV15 to TRBJ1-6; D is uncertain. Trimming removed 5 bases from V and 0 bases from J, with 17 bases in between. CDR1 and CDR2 (germline): LNHNV, YYDKDF (reference sequence). This CDR3 comprises 18 residues. The CDR3 loop reads CATSGKGSQSSYNSPLHF. The CDR3 DNA is TGTGCCACCAGCGGTAAAGGGTCGCAGAGCTCCTATAATTCACCCCTCCACTTT.

In this sample, this clonotype turned up a few times. At one end, the junction sequence differs from germline, possibly due to a read error. The CDR3 loop reads CSSSAGTEVAFF. The CDR3 DNA reads as TGTTCCAGCAGTGCCGGGACGGAGGTGGCTTTCTTT. The chain couples TRBV2 to TRBJ1-1; TRBD1 is a possible D gene (5 bases). CDR1 and CDR2 (germline): SNHLY, FYNNEI. The CDR3 contains 12 residues.

This clonotype was detected a few times. The chain joins TRBV4-1 to TRBJ2-5; TRBD2 is a possible D gene (5 bases). V shed 3 bases and J shed 7 bases, with 15 bases lying between them. Looked up from germline, CDR1 is MGHRA and CDR2 is YSYEKL. CDR3 length: 14 residues. The CDR3 region has the DNA TGCGCCAGCAGCCAGCTATGGGGAGTGGGGACCCAGTACTTC. This gives the protein CASSQLWGVGTQYF.

This chain connects TRBV4-2 to TRBJ1-2, with D possibly being TRBD1 (6 bases). Deletions cut 3 bases from V and 5 bases from J, with 16 bases between. Germline V CDR1 and CDR2: LGHNA, YNFKEQ. This CDR3 has 15 amino acids. CDR3 nucleotide sequence: TGTGCCAGCAGCCAGAAGGACAGAGTAGGATATGGCTACACCTTC. Protein product: CASSQKDRVGYGYTF.

About this clonotype itself: At one of its ends the junction is not consistent with the germline gene, which may arise from a read error. The CDR3: CASSVEMLGGNEQFF. The CDR3 bases are TGTGCTAGCAGCGTAGAAATGTTGGGGGGCAATGAGCAGTTCTTC. The V and J genes are TRBV9 and TRBJ2-1, with D perhaps matching TRBD2 (6 bases). The CDR3 covers 15 residues. CDR1 and CDR2 from the germline V gene are SGDLS and YYNGEE.

The CDR3: CAWSTIYEQYF. The CDR3, as DNA: TGTGCCTGGAGCACGATCTACGAGCAGTACTTC. The chain uses TRBV30 and TRBJ2-7; D remains ambiguous. The germline CDR1 and CDR2 sequences are GTSNPN and SVGIG (reference sequence). V was clipped by 3 bases and J by 3 bases, with 6 bases between them. The CDR3 is 11 residues long.